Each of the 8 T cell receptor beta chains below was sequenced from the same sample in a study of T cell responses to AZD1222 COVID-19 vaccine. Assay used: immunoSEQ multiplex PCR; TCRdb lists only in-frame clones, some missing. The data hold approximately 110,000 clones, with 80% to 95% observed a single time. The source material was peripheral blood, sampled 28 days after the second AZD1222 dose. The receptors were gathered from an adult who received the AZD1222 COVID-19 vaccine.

The CDR3 nucleotides are TGTGCCAGCAGCCTAGGGACGGGTGCAACTAATGAAAAACTGTTTTTT. It translates to CASSLGTGATNEKLFF. The V gene is TRBV11-2, the J gene TRBJ1-4; TRBD1 might be the D (5 bases). Looked up from germline, CDR1 is SGHAT and CDR2 is FQNNGV. V was shortened by 5 bases and J by 0 bases, with 13 bases between the two germline ends. The length of the CDR3 is 16 residues.

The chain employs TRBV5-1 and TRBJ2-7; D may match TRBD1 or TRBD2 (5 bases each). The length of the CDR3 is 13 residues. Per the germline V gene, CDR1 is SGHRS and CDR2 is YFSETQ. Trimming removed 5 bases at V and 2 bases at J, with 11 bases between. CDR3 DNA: TGCGCCAGCAGTGGCAGGGAGCCCTACGAGCAGTACTTC. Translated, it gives CASSGREPYEQYF.

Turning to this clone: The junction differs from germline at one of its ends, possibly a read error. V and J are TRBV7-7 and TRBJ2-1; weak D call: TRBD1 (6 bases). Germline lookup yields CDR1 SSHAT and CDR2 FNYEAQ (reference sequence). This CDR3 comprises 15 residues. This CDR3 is CASSLSAGDVNEQFF. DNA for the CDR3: TGTGCTAGCAGCTTATCGGCAGGGGACGTCAATGAGCAGTTCTTC. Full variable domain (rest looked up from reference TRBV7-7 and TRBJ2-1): GAGVSQSPRYKVTKRGQDVTLRCDPISSHATLYWYQQALGQGPEFLTYFNYEAQPDKSGLPSDRFSAERPEGSISTLTIQRTEQRDSAMYRCASSLSAGDVNEQFFGPGTRLTVL.

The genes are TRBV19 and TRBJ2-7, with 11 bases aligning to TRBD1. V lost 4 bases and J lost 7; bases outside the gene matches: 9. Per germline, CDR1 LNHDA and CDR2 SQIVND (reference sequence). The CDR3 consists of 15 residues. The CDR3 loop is CASSKNGQGAREQYF. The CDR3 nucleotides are TGTGCCAGTAGTAAGAACGGACAGGGGGCAAGGGAGCAGTACTTC.

CDR3 region: CASSDGTGRNTGELFF. Written as DNA, the CDR3 is TGTGCCAGCAGTGATGGGACAGGGAGGAACACCGGGGAGCTGTTTTTT. The chain uses TRBV25-1 and TRBJ2-2, with 9 bases that match TRBD1. The CDR3 consists of 16 residues. J lost 1 base, V lost 3 bases, and 3 bases had no gene match. CDR1 and CDR2 (germline): MGHDK, SYGVNS.

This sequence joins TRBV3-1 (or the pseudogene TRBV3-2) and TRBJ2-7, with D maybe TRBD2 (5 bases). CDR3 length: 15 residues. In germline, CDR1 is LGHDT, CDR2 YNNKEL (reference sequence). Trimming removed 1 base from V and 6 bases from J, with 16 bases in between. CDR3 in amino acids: CASSQATRSGGEQYF. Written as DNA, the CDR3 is TGTGCCAGCAGCCAAGCAACTAGGTCGGGTGGCGAGCAGTACTTC.

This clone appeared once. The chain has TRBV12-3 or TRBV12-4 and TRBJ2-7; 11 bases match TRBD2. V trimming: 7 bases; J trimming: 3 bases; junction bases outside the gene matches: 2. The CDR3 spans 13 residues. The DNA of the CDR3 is TGTGCCAGCAAAGGACTAGCGGGCTACGAGCAGTACTTC. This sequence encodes CASKGLAGYEQYF.

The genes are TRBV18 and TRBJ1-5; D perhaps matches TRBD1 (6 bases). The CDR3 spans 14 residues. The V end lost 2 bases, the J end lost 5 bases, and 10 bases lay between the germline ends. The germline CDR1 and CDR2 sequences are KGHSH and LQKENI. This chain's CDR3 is CASSPGGGDQPQHF. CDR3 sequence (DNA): TGTGCCAGCTCACCAGGCGGGGGCGATCAGCCCCAGCATTTT.